This T cell receptor beta chain was sequenced for a study of T cell repertoires in cytomegalovirus infection. Study summary: From public TCR beta signatures came an indication of both CMV infection and matching HLA type.

One entry per CDR3 protein results from TCRdb running MiXCR on the reads. The data show approximately 630,000 distinct CDR3 sequences, approximately 24% seen once. The CDR3 is 14 residues long. Deletions cut 1 base from V and 7 bases from J, with 13 bases between. Germline CDR1 is SEHNR and CDR2 is FQNEAQ (reference sequence). V usage is TRBV7-9 and J usage is TRBJ1-1, with no clear D. This TCR was sampled from a human donor in good health (CMV status not recorded). Some clones in this sample may be carry-over from other donors' samples. The sample taken for sequencing was CD8+ T cells from PBMCs. The CDR3: CASSLGLAYYEAFF. Written as DNA, the CDR3 is TGTGCCAGCAGCTTAGGTTTGGCCTATTATGAAGCTTTCTTT. Supplemented by reference TRBV7-9 and TRBJ1-1, the full variable domain reads DTGVSQNPRHKITKRGQNVTFRCDPISEHNRLYWYRQTLGQGPEFLTYFQNEAQLEKSRLLSDRFSAERPKGSFSTLEIQRTEQGDSAMYLCASSLGLAYYEAFFGQGTRLTVV.